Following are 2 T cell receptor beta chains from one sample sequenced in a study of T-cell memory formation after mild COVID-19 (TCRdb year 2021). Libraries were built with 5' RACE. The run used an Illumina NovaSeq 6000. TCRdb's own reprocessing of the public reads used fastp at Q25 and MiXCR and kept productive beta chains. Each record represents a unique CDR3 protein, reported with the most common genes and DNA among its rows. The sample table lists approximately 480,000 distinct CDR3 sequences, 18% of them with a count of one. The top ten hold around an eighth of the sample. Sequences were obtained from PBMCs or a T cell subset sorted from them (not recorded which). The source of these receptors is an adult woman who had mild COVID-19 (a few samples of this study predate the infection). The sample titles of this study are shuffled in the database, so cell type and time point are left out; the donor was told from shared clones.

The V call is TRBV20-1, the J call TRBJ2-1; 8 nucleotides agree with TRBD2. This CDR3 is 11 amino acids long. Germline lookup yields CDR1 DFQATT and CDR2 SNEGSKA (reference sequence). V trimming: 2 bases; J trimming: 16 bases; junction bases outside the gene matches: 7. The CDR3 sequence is CSARTGTSFFF. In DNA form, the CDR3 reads TGCAGTGCTAGAACCGGGACTAGTTTTTTCTTC.

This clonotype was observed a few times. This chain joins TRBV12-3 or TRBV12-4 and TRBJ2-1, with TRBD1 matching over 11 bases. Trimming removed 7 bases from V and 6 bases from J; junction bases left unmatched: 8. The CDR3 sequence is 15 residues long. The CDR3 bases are TGTGCCAGCATTGGGCGGACAGGGGGCGGCAATGAGCAGTTCTTC. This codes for CASIGRTGGGNEQFF.